A selection of T cell receptor beta chains follows, all from one sample in a study of OX40 agonist ivuxolimab in advanced cancers. Some clones are missing from TCRdb's copy, which holds only in-frame ones; the method was immunoSEQ multiplex PCR. The sample records about 7,300 clones, around 85% being singletons. The sample was CD4+ or CD8+ T cells sorted from blood, taken in a trial of the OX40 agonist ivuxolimab. The origin of the receptors is an adult with an advanced solid tumor such as melanoma, head and neck, liver or kidney cancer. The CDR3 runs from the conserved cysteine through the conserved F or W. Each record gives: clone size, J gene, D gene, V gene, CDR3 protein, CDR3 DNA. A D gene is named only where the DNA matches it firmly. Size values are once, few and many counts, or a class for expanded clones, and some rows have none.

size: .; J: TRBJ2-7; D: TRBD1; V: TRBV4-1; CDR3: CASSPDRGYEQYF; DNA: TGCGCCAGCAGCCCAGACAGGGGGTACGAGCAGTACTTC
size: .; J: TRBJ2-3; D: .; V: TRBV19; CDR3: CASSINRQDTQYF; DNA: TGTGCCAGTAGTATCAACAGACAGGATACGCAGTATTTT
size: .; J: TRBJ1-3; D: .; V: TRBV28; CDR3: CASSFLGEDENTIYF; DNA: TGTGCCAGCAGTTTTTTAGGGGAGGATGAAAACACCATATATTTT
size: .; J: TRBJ2-3; D: .; V: TRBV7-9; CDR3: CASSFSQATSTDTQYF; DNA: TGTGCCAGCAGCTTCAGCCAGGCGACTAGCACAGATACGCAGTATTTT
size: .; J: TRBJ2-1; D: TRBD1; V: TRBV6-5; CDR3: CASSYSPGGGYNEQFF; DNA: TGTGCCAGCAGTTACTCCCCAGGGGGCGGCTACAATGAGCAGTTCTTC
size: .; J: TRBJ2-1; D: .; V: TRBV7-9; CDR3: CASSLEARGTNEQFF; DNA: TGTGCCAGCAGCTTAGAAGCCAGGGGAACAAATGAGCAGTTCTTC
size: few; J: TRBJ2-1; D: .; V: TRBV28; CDR3: CASSLWEDEQFF; DNA: TGTGCCAGCAGTTTGTGGGAGGATGAGCAGTTCTTC
size: .; J: TRBJ1-1; D: TRBD1; V: TRBV5-1; CDR3: CASSTGGLGIGAFF; DNA: TGCGCCAGCAGTACAGGGGGTTTAGGTATCGGAGCTTTCTTT
size: .; J: TRBJ2-7; D: .; V: TRBV1; CDR3: CTSSVNGTYPSEQYF; DNA: TGCACCAGCAGCGTTAATGGGACTTACCCCTCCGAGCAGTACTTC
size: .; J: TRBJ2-5; D: TRBD2; V: TRBV4-1; CDR3: CASSQGTSGDEYQETQYF; DNA: TGCGCCAGCAGCCAAGGAACTAGCGGGGATGAGTACCAAGAGACCCAGTACTTC
size: .; J: TRBJ2-1; D: .; V: TRBV10-2; CDR3: CASSRSGLSSYNEQFF; DNA: TGCGCCAGCAGTCGGTCGGGCCTGAGCTCCTACAATGAGCAGTTCTTC
size: .; J: TRBJ1-4; D: .; V: TRBV27; CDR3: CASSFNGGVEKLFF; DNA: TGTGCCAGCTCCTTTAACGGGGGAGTCGAAAAACTGTTTTTT
size: .; J: TRBJ2-7; D: TRBD2; V: TRBV15; CDR3: CATSIAGGSYEQYF; DNA: TGTGCCACCAGTATAGCGGGGGGGAGCTACGAGCAGTACTTC
size: .; J: TRBJ1-1; D: .; V: TRBV4-1; CDR3: CASSQERGRTEAFF; DNA: TGCGCCAGCAGCCAAGAACGGGGCAGGACTGAAGCTTTCTTT
size: .; J: TRBJ1-2; D: TRBD1; V: TRBV7-6; CDR3: CASSPYRTGTGDGYTF; DNA: TGTGCCAGCAGCCCGTACCGGACGGGGACAGGCGATGGCTACACCTTC
size: .; J: TRBJ2-3; D: TRBD1; V: TRBV11-2; CDR3: CASSPTGGTTDTQYF; DNA: TGTGCCAGCAGCCCCACAGGGGGAACCACAGATACGCAGTATTTT
size: .; J: TRBJ2-1; D: TRBD2; V: TRBV7-6; CDR3: CASRLAGGSSYNEQFF; DNA: TGTGCCAGCCGGCTAGCGGGGGGCAGCTCCTACAATGAGCAGTTCTTC
size: .; J: TRBJ1-1; D: .; V: TRBV5-1; CDR3: CASSLGANTEAFF; DNA: TGCGCCAGCAGCTTGGGGGCTAACACTGAAGCTTTCTTT
size: .; J: TRBJ1-6; D: .; V: TRBV4-2; CDR3: CASSQGDSNSPLHF; DNA: TGTGCCAGCAGCCAAGGGGACTCCAATTCACCCCTCCACTTT
size: .; J: TRBJ2-7; D: TRBD2; V: TRBV6-5; CDR3: CASRLTSGFYEQYF; DNA: TGTGCCAGCAGATTGACTAGCGGGTTCTACGAGCAGTACTTC
size: few; J: TRBJ2-3; D: TRBD2; V: TRBV27; CDR3: CASRLAGALSTDTQYF; DNA: TGTGCCAGCAGACTAGCGGGGGCCCTTAGCACAGATACGCAGTATTTT
size: .; J: TRBJ2-3; D: .; V: TRBV13; CDR3: CASSPIRDTSTDTQYF; DNA: TGTGCCAGCAGCCCGATCCGGGACACCAGCACAGATACGCAGTATTTT
size: .; J: TRBJ1-1; D: TRBD1; V: TRBV7-9; CDR3: CASSLQGRQGADTEAFF; DNA: TGTGCCAGCAGCCTACAAGGCCGACAGGGGGCGGACACTGAAGCTTTCTTT
size: .; J: TRBJ1-5; D: .; V: TRBV11-2; CDR3: CASSLGGRVGNQPQHF; DNA: TGTGCCAGCAGCTTAGGGGGGCGGGTTGGCAATCAGCCCCAGCATTTT
size: few; J: TRBJ1-3; D: .; V: TRBV9; CDR3: CASSPQGGGNTIYF; DNA: TGTGCCAGCAGCCCTCAAGGAGGTGGAAACACCATATATTTT
size: few; J: TRBJ1-5; D: TRBD1; V: TRBV6-1; CDR3: CASSEDRGYEPQHF; DNA: TGTGCCAGCAGTGAAGACAGGGGGTATGAGCCCCAGCATTTT
size: .; J: TRBJ2-1; D: .; V: TRBV11-3; CDR3: CASSLDSGNENEQFF; DNA: TGTGCCAGCAGCTTAGATTCAGGGAATGAGAATGAGCAGTTCTTC
size: few; J: TRBJ1-2; D: .; V: TRBV27; CDR3: CASSKSSGHYGYTF; DNA: TGTGCCAGCAGTAAATCCAGTGGGCACTATGGCTACACCTTC
size: .; J: TRBJ1-2; D: .; V: TRBV6-9; CDR3: CASSYSPVYGYTF; DNA: TGTGCCAGCAGTTATAGTCCGGTCTATGGCTACACCTTC
size: .; J: TRBJ2-4; D: .; V: TRBV5-8; CDR3: CASSLRAGVKNIQYF; DNA: TGTGCCAGCAGCTTACGGGCAGGGGTAAAAAACATTCAGTACTTC
size: .; J: TRBJ2-7; D: .; V: TRBV7-2; CDR3: CASSFPNYEQYF; DNA: TGTGCCAGCAGCTTCCCCAACTACGAGCAGTACTTC
size: .; J: TRBJ1-3; D: TRBD1; V: TRBV7-2; CDR3: CGDRTGNTIYF; DNA: TGTGGGGACAGAACTGGAAACACCATATATTTT
size: .; J: TRBJ2-1; D: TRBD2; V: TRBV6-5; CDR3: CASSLGLGYNEQFF; DNA: TGTGCCAGCAGTTTGGGACTAGGGTACAATGAGCAGTTCTTC
size: .; J: TRBJ1-1; D: .; V: TRBV19; CDR3: CASGTGDMNTEAFF; DNA: TGTGCCAGTGGTACGGGGGACATGAACACTGAAGCTTTCTTT
size: many; J: TRBJ1-1; D: .; V: TRBV29-1; CDR3: CSVEGGLRGAFF; DNA: TGCAGCGTTGAGGGCGGGCTAAGGGGTGCTTTCTTT
size: .; J: TRBJ1-2; D: .; V: TRBV21-1; CDR3: CASSPRNSYGYTF; DNA: TGTGCCAGCAGCCCCCGGAACTCCTATGGCTACACCTTC
size: .; J: TRBJ2-7; D: TRBD1; V: TRBV6-5; CDR3: CAVAQGDAYEQYF; DNA: TGTGCCGTCGCACAGGGGGACGCCTACGAGCAGTACTTC
size: .; J: TRBJ1-2; D: .; V: TRBV5-4; CDR3: CASSLGSRGYTF; DNA: TGTGCCAGCAGCCTAGGGTCGAGGGGCTACACCTTC
size: .; J: TRBJ2-7; D: TRBD1; V: TRBV9; CDR3: CASSVGTGTGGQYF; DNA: TGTGCCAGCAGCGTAGGGACAGGCACAGGCGGGCAGTACTTC
size: .; J: TRBJ1-5; D: TRBD1; V: TRBV15; CDR3: CATSRSGQGASQPQHF; DNA: TGTGCCACCAGCAGATCAGGACAGGGTGCTAGTCAGCCCCAGCATTTT
size: .; J: TRBJ1-1; D: TRBD1; V: TRBV27; CDR3: CASSTRPKGAGTEAFF; DNA: TGTGCCAGCAGTACCCGCCCTAAGGGGGCGGGAACTGAAGCTTTCTTT
size: .; J: TRBJ1-5; D: TRBD1; V: TRBV19; CDR3: CASSPPGTGVNQPQHF; DNA: TGTGCCAGTAGCCCACCCGGGACAGGGGTCAATCAGCCCCAGCATTTT
size: .; J: TRBJ2-1; D: TRBD1; V: TRBV4-1; CDR3: CASRREVQGAGPLYNEQFF; DNA: TGCGCCAGCAGGCGTGAGGTGCAGGGGGCAGGACCTTTATACAATGAGCAGTTCTTC
size: medium-sized; J: TRBJ1-2; D: .; V: TRBV7-9; CDR3: CASSLPGTPVVDGYTF; DNA: TGTGCCAGCAGCTTGCCCGGGACCCCCGTGGTGGATGGCTACACCTTC
size: .; J: TRBJ2-1; D: TRBD2; V: TRBV30; CDR3: CAWSVSGGAMEEQFF; DNA: TGTGCCTGGAGTGTAAGCGGGGGGGCCATGGAGGAGCAGTTCTTC
size: .; J: TRBJ2-2; D: TRBD1; V: TRBV5-1; CDR3: CASSWGQGGTGELFF; DNA: TGCGCCAGCAGCTGGGGACAGGGTGGTACCGGGGAGCTGTTTTTT
size: .; J: TRBJ1-1; D: .; V: TRBV6-1; CDR3: CASDGVRGEAFF; DNA: TGTGCCAGCGATGGAGTGAGGGGTGAAGCTTTCTTT
size: .; J: TRBJ1-1; D: .; V: TRBV28; CDR3: CASSAPTGQSNTEAFF; DNA: TGTGCCAGCAGTGCCCCCACGGGACAATCGAACACTGAAGCTTTCTTT
size: .; J: TRBJ1-2; D: .; V: TRBV7-2; CDR3: CASSTRREYYGYTF; DNA: TGTGCCAGCAGCACCCGGAGGGAGTACTATGGCTACACCTTC
size: .; J: TRBJ2-2; D: .; V: TRBV5-1; CDR3: CASNEGTGELFF; DNA: TGCGCCAGCAACGAGGGTACCGGGGAGCTGTTTTTT
size: medium-sized; J: TRBJ1-3; D: .; V: TRBV4-2; CDR3: CASSQDWATSSGNTIYF; DNA: TGTGCCAGCAGCCAAGATTGGGCGACCAGCTCTGGAAACACCATATATTTT
size: .; J: TRBJ2-5; D: TRBD1; V: TRBV4-1; CDR3: CASSQGTGVFETQYF; DNA: TGCGCCAGCAGCCAAGGGACAGGGGTTTTTGAGACCCAGTACTTC
size: .; J: TRBJ2-5; D: .; V: TRBV5-1; CDR3: CASSDNGETQYF; DNA: TGCGCCAGCAGCGACAACGGGGAGACCCAGTACTTC
size: once; J: TRBJ2-3; D: TRBD1; V: TRBV4-1; CDR3: CASSQDRAGGLTDTQYF; DNA: TGCGCCAGCAGCCAAGATCGCGCAGGGGGTTTGACAGATACGCAGTATTTT
size: .; J: TRBJ2-7; D: .; V: TRBV7-9; CDR3: CASSLERSNPYEQYF; DNA: TGTGCCAGCAGCTTGGAACGGTCAAACCCCTACGAGCAGTACTTC
size: .; J: TRBJ2-5; D: TRBD1; V: TRBV6-5; CDR3: CASSYSGTGDGTQYF; DNA: TGTGCCAGCAGTTACTCGGGGACAGGGGATGGGACCCAGTACTTC
size: .; J: TRBJ1-5; D: .; V: TRBV4-2; CDR3: CASSQEGLHDPYQPQHF; DNA: TGTGCCAGCAGCCAAGAAGGTCTTCACGATCCCTATCAGCCCCAGCATTTT
size: few; J: TRBJ2-3; D: .; V: TRBV2; CDR3: CARLSGDVLDTQYF; DNA: TGTGCCAGGCTCAGCGGCGACGTATTAGATACGCAGTATTTT
size: .; J: TRBJ2-1; D: .; V: TRBV6-5; CDR3: CASSTPGADNEQFF; DNA: TGTGCCAGCAGTACACCGGGGGCAGACAATGAGCAGTTCTTC